This TCR beta chain derives from a study of blood T cell repertoires in COVID-19. Study overall: Samples representing acute and convalescent COVID-19 were sourced from the United States, Italy and Spain. PBMCs, B-cell-depleted T cells, or T cells provided the cDNA or gDNA that made up the material.

Per germline, CDR1 SGHNT and CDR2 YENEEA. Trimming cost V 1 base and J 11 bases; bases outside gene matches: 6. This CDR3 region has 16 residues. Authors' data handling: Amplification of reference gene primers was used by the study to estimate nucleated cell counts. Generated by immunoSEQ multiplex PCR, the TCRdb table keeps only in-frame clones and is missing some. That table supplies the V and J calls and clone size; D and trimming were determined from the DNA. Of some 69,000 clones in the sample, approximately 83% were seen once. V is TRBV11-3 and J is TRBJ1-6; 12 bases agree with TRBD1. The specimen sequenced was peripheral blood. The receptor comes from an elderly man with active or convalescent COVID-19. The chain's CDR3 is CASSLARDRGPAPLHF. CDR3 nucleotides: TGTGCCAGCAGCTTAGCCCGGGACAGGGGGCCTGCACCCCTCCACTTT.